This TCR beta chain was found in a study of shared clonotypes between healthy human individuals. Study-wide background: Used for every donor were three CD4 naive, three CD4 memory, two CD8 naive and one CD8 memory plate.

Data came from immunoSEQ multiplex PCR; TCRdb stores just in-frame clones and leaves some out. The data contain over 850,000 clones, around 78% of them singletons. The study enrolled healthy HIV-negative adults without recent acute infections or vaccinations as donors. Germline CDR1 and CDR2: MGHDK and SYGVNS. The V and J ends lost 2 bases and 7 bases respectively, with 14 bases between them. The CDR3 is 14 residues long. Concerning this clone itself: Its antigen is unidentified.

Study-wide results and limits: Tissues were not sampled, only blood, and their repertoires likely differ.

This receptor was obtained from a young man in good health. Some clones in this sample may be carry-over from other donors' samples. This sequence joins TRBV25-1 and TRBJ2-5, with D maybe TRBD1 (6 bases). Sequenced sample: memory CD4+ T cells from PBMCs. Subset in this sample: CD45RA-negative fraction. As DNA, the CDR3 is TGTGCCAGCAGTGAACCTGGGGGCCGGAGGACCCAGTACTTC. Its translation: CASSEPGGRRTQYF.